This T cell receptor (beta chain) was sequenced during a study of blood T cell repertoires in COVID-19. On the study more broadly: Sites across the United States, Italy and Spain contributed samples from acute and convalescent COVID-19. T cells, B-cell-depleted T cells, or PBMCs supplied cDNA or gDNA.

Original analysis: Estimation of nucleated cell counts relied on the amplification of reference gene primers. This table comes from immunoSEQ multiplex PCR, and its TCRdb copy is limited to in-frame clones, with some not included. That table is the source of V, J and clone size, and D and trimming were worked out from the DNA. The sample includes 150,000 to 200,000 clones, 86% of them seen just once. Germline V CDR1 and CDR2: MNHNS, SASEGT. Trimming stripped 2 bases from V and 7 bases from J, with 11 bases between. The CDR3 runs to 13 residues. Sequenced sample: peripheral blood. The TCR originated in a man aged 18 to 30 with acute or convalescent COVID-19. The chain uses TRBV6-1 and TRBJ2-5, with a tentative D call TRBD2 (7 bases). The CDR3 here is CASSEQGRGTQYF. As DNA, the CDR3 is TGTGCCAGCAGTGAACAGGGGAGGGGGACCCAGTACTTC.